This TCR beta chain was captured in a study of blood T cell repertoires in COVID-19. TCRdb's table, derived via immunoSEQ multiplex PCR, lists solely in-frame clones and lacks some. Of about 300,000 clones listed, less than 85% are singletons. Trimming cost V 1 base and J 1 base, with 11 bases left between them. The CDR3 loop spans 15 amino acids. Germline V gives CDR1 SGHRS, CDR2 YFSETQ. V gene TRBV5-1 combines with J gene TRBJ2-5, with a tentative D call TRBD2 (5 bases). Sequencing was done on a sample of PBMCs or T cells enriched from blood (not recorded which). This sequence was found in a woman in her 30s who had been exposed to COVID-19. The CDR3 nucleotides are TGCGCCAGCAGCTTGTCTCGGGGATCCCAAGAGACCCAGTACTTC. This gives the protein CASSLSRGSQETQYF.